There are a few counts of the clone carrying this T cell receptor beta chain. Deletions cut 3 bases from V and 4 bases from J, with 10 bases between. Germline lookup yields CDR1 MGHRA and CDR2 YSYEKL. The CDR3 spans 13 residues. This specimen belongs to a study of CD8+CD57+ T cells in acquired aplastic anemia. The template used for profiling TCR beta VDJ and CDR3 was genomic DNA. One entry per CDR3 protein, called by TCRdb with MiXCR from the reads. Of 150,000 to 200,000 distinct CDR3 sequences in the sample, less than 65% were seen once. This clonotype was obtained from a human donor with severe aplastic anemia or a healthy control (not recorded which). The sequencing sample was made of sorted CD4+, CD8+, or CD8+CD57+ T cells (not recorded which) from PBMCs. The chain carries TRBV4-1 and TRBJ2-7; D ambiguous. The CDR3 spells CASSQTEIYEQYF. CDR3 bases: TGCGCCAGCAGCCAGACGGAAATTTACGAGCAGTACTTC.